This T cell receptor (beta chain) was captured by sequencing in a study of cytomegalovirus exposure and HLA in healthy donors. V shed 4 bases and J shed 0 bases, with 13 bases lying between them. CDR1 is SGHNT, CDR2 YYREEE, per germline (reference sequence). The CDR3 sequence is 15 residues long. It was with 60 Vbeta and 13 Jbeta primers that the PCR ran. The assay was immunoSEQ multiplex PCR, and TCRdb's table has in-frame clones only and misses some. This sample has over 150,000 clones, with about four fifths found just once. What was sequenced was PBMCs. This receptor was obtained from a woman aged 45-59 years in good health and CMV-seropositive. V gene TRBV5-4 combines with J gene TRBJ1-1, with no clear D. Here the CDR3 reads CASSASGFLNTEAFF. DNA of the CDR3: TGTGCCAGCAGCGCCTCAGGATTCTTGAACACTGAAGCTTTCTTT.